This is a list of T cell receptor beta chains from one sample in a study of T-cell reconstitution after alpha-beta-depleted transplantation in children. From the PCR reads, TCRdb called clonotypes with MiXCR, one entry per CDR3 protein. The sample records approximately 980,000 distinct CDR3 sequences, under 30% being singletons. Sequencing used PBMCs, mostly from graft donor cells, obtained 360 days after TCRalphabeta/CD19-depleted stem cell transplant. The receptors here all came from a boy under two years old who had a stem cell transplant for SCID, so the T cells may come from the graft donor. The CDR3 runs from the conserved cysteine through the conserved F or W. The D gene is left open where the match is weak. The size field is filled for only some rows; it gives once, few, many or a size class.

abundance,d_gene,j_gene,v_gene,CDR3nt,CDR3aa
few,TRBD1,TRBJ2-3,TRBV7-3,TGTGCCAGCAGTCCGGACAGGGGGCGAGATACGCAGTATTTT,CASSPDRGRDTQYF
few,.,TRBJ1-1,TRBV7-8,TGTGCCAGCAGCCTCGGCCGGACACAGCCGAACACTGAAGCTTTCTTT,CASSLGRTQPNTEAFF
.,TRBD2,TRBJ2-1,TRBV9,TGTGCCAGCAGCCCGAGCCGACTAGCGGGGTCCTACAATGAGCAGTTCTTC,CASSPSRLAGSYNEQFF
few,TRBD2,TRBJ2-3,TRBV10-2,TGCGCCAGCAGTGGGGACTACACAGATACGCAGTATTTT,CASSGDYTDTQYF
.,TRBD1,TRBJ1-4,TRBV7-8,TGTGCCAGCAGCTTCTTCGGACAGGGGGCGGGGTGGGAAAAACTGTTTTTT,CASSFFGQGAGWEKLFF
few,TRBD2,TRBJ2-1,TRBV10-3,TGTGCCATCATGGACGGGGGGGCGATCAATGAGCAGTTCTTC,CAIMDGGAINEQFF
.,.,TRBJ1-5,TRBV7-2,TGTGCCAGCAGCTTAGAGGGCTGGTATAGCAATCAGCCCCAGCATTTT,CASSLEGWYSNQPQHF
.,TRBD2,TRBJ2-1,TRBV3-1,TGTGCCAGCAGCCATTCCGGGACTAGCGTTGAGAGCTCCTACAATGAGCAGTTCTTC,CASSHSGTSVESSYNEQFF
many,TRBD2,TRBJ2-1,TRBV7-2,TGTGCCAGCAGTTTAGCGGGGGGAGCCAATGAGCAGTTCTTC,CASSLAGGANEQFF
.,TRBD2,TRBJ2-2,TRBV20-1,TGCAGTGCTACCTGGACTAGCGGGGGACCGAACACCGGGGAGCTGTTTTTT,CSATWTSGGPNTGELFF
.,TRBD2,TRBJ2-7,TRBV6-1,TGTGCCAGCATCATAAAACTAGCGGGGGCGACCTACGAGCAGTACTTC,CASIIKLAGATYEQYF
.,.,TRBJ2-5,TRBV27,TGTGCCAGCAGTCTCCCGGGGGCTAGCCAAGAGACCCAGTACTTC,CASSLPGASQETQYF
.,.,TRBJ2-1,TRBV7-7,TGTGCCAGCAGCTTAGACCCCGCTAGCTCCTACAATGAGCAGTTCTTC,CASSLDPASSYNEQFF
.,.,TRBJ2-2,TRBV10-3,TGTGCCATCAGTGAGTCGATAGTAGCGGTGAACACCGGGGAGCTGTTTTTT,CAISESIVAVNTGELFF
.,.,TRBJ2-7,TRBV5-1,TGCGCCAGCAGCTTGGAGGCATTCGCCTACGAGCAGTACTTC,CASSLEAFAYEQYF
few,.,TRBJ1-1,TRBV7-2,TGTGCCAGCAGCGGGGCTCGGGTTCCCATTCCCAACACTGAAGCTTTCTTT,CASSGARVPIPNTEAFF
.,.,TRBJ2-5,TRBV5-1,TGCGCCAGCAGCCGGGACATCGCCCGGGAGACCCAGTACTTC,CASSRDIARETQYF